This is a list of T cell receptor beta chains from one sample in a study of blood T cell repertoires in COVID-19. This table comes from immunoSEQ multiplex PCR, and its TCRdb copy is limited to in-frame clones, with some not included. The sample lists approximately 170,000 clones; 79% were seen once. The sample consisted of PBMCs or T cells enriched from blood (not recorded which). These receptors originate from a woman aged 70-85 years in a cohort exposed to, infected with or recovered from COVID-19 (not recorded which). Both conserved end residues are part of each CDR3. The order of the fields is D gene, clone size, J gene, V gene, CDR3 protein, CDR3 DNA. A D gene is named only where the DNA matches it firmly. Some rows have no size entry. The others give once, few or many, or a class for an expanded clone.

>TRBD2|-|TRBJ2-5|TRBV11-3
CASSLGRTSGSSLAQYF
TGTGCCAGCAGCTTGGGAAGGACTAGCGGGTCCAGTTTGGCCCAGTACTTC
>TRBD1|-|TRBJ2-7|TRBV7-9
CASSLWAGQGVEQYF
TGTGCCAGCAGCCTTTGGGCGGGACAGGGGGTCGAGCAGTACTTC
>-|-|TRBJ1-2|TRBV3-1/TRBV3-2
CASSQEAGYGYTF
TGTGCCAGCAGCCAAGAAGCGGGATATGGCTACACCTTC
>TRBD2|-|TRBJ2-2|TRBV27
CASSGTSGSQIPGELFF
TGTGCCAGCAGTGGAACTAGCGGGAGCCAGATCCCGGGGGAGCTGTTTTTT
>TRBD2|-|TRBJ2-1|TRBV7-8
CASTLIGISGSRRDYNEQFF
TGTGCCAGCACCTTAATAGGGATTAGCGGGAGCCGCAGAGACTACAATGAGCAGTTCTTC
>TRBD2|-|TRBJ2-1|TRBV11-3
CASSLDPASGMYDEQFF
TGTGCCAGCAGCTTAGATCCGGCTAGCGGGATGTACGATGAGCAGTTCTTC
>TRBD1|-|TRBJ2-1|TRBV19
CASSSGQGQGQFF
TGTGCCAGTAGTTCGGGACAGGGTCAAGGGCAGTTCTTC
>TRBD1|-|TRBJ1-2|TRBV5-4
CASSLDRDYGYTF
TGTGCCAGCAGCCTCGACAGGGACTATGGCTACACCTTC
>-|-|TRBJ2-1|TRBV9
CASSVASRSTYNEQFF
TGTGCCAGCAGCGTAGCCTCGCGGAGTACCTACAATGAGCAGTTCTTC
>-|-|TRBJ2-7|TRBV5-1
CASSLDPTGYEQYF
TGCGCCAGCAGCTTGGACCCCACAGGTTACGAGCAGTACTTC
>TRBD1|-|TRBJ2-2|TRBV7-3
CASSPRGGAVTGELFF
TGTGCCAGCAGCCCCCGAGGGGGCGCGGTCACCGGGGAGCTGTTTTTT
>-|-|TRBJ1-5|TRBV11-2
CASSLGSGTLNQPQHF
TGTGCCAGCAGCTTAGGTTCCGGGACACTAAATCAGCCCCAGCATTTT
>-|-|TRBJ1-1|TRBV29-1
CSVREGGTEAFF
TGCAGCGTTCGCGAGGGGGGGACTGAAGCTTTCTTT
>-|-|TRBJ1-2|TRBV28
CASEDSNYGYTF
TGTGCCAGCGAGGACAGTAACTATGGCTACACCTTC
>TRBD1|-|TRBJ2-7|TRBV19
CASMDRVRYEQYF
TGTGCCAGTATGGACAGGGTGAGGTACGAGCAGTACTTC
>-|-|TRBJ1-3|TRBV28
CASSLRGSGNTIYF
TGTGCCAGCAGTTTAAGGGGCTCTGGAAACACCATATATTTT
>TRBD2|-|TRBJ2-3|TRBV4-3
CASSPTRGASTDTQYF
TGCGCCAGCAGCCCGACGCGGGGGGCAAGCACAGATACGCAGTATTTT
>TRBD1|-|TRBJ1-2|TRBV30
CAWRGIVDRDNGYTF
TGTGCCTGGAGGGGAATAGTTGACAGGGATAATGGCTACACCTTC
>-|once|TRBJ2-3|TRBV7-3
CASSLNTGETDTQYF
TGTGCCAGCAGCTTGAACACCGGAGAAACAGATACGCAGTATTTT
>-|-|TRBJ2-3|TRBV19
CASSIGGQITDTQYF
TGTGCCAGTAGTATAGGCGGGCAGATCACAGATACGCAGTATTTT
>-|few|TRBJ2-3|TRBV24-1
CATSDHRVSTDTQYF
TGTGCCACCAGTGACCACAGGGTTAGCACAGATACGCAGTATTTT
>-|-|TRBJ1-1|TRBV7-3
CASSPRAGPTEAFF
TGTGCCAGCAGCCCCCGAGCAGGGCCCACTGAAGCTTTCTTT
>-|-|TRBJ1-1|TRBV18
CASSPPGHRDTEAFF
TGTGCCAGCTCACCACCGGGACATCGGGATACTGAAGCTTTCTTT
>-|once|TRBJ2-7|TRBV7-2
CASSFDSDRIYEQYF
TGTGCCAGCAGCTTTGACAGCGATAGGATCTACGAGCAGTACTTC
>-|-|TRBJ1-3|TRBV12-3/TRBV12-4
CASSSNGGNTIYF
TGTGCCAGCAGTTCCAACGGTGGAAACACCATATATTTT
>TRBD2|-|TRBJ2-7|TRBV6-5
CASRGLGTTLYEQYF
TGTGCCAGCAGGGGCCTGGGGACTACGCTCTACGAGCAGTACTTC
>-|-|TRBJ2-5|TRBV3-1/TRBV3-2
CASSQGLREDTQYF
TGTGCCAGCAGCCAAGGTCTGCGGGAAGACACCCAGTACTTC
>-|-|TRBJ1-4|TRBV2
CASSERQGPTNEKLFF
TGTGCCAGCAGTGAGCGGCAGGGCCCAACTAATGAAAAACTGTTTTTT
>-|-|TRBJ1-5|TRBV7-3
CASSPGPHQPQHF
TGTGCCAGCAGCCCAGGGCCACATCAGCCCCAGCATTTT
>-|-|TRBJ2-7|TRBV18
CASSTRVESEQYF
TGTGCCAGCTCAACTAGAGTCGAGTCCGAGCAGTACTTC
>-|once|TRBJ2-5|TRBV29-1
CSVEWLEEETQYF
TGCAGTGTTGAGTGGCTAGAGGAAGAGACCCAGTACTTC
>TRBD1|-|TRBJ1-3|TRBV7-9
CASSRTGQGHTIYF
TGTGCCAGCAGCCGGACGGGACAGGGCCACACCATATATTTT
>TRBD1|-|TRBJ1-1|TRBV5-1
CASSLEQGAAAFF
TGCGCCAGCAGCTTGGAGCAGGGGGCGGCAGCTTTCTTT
>-|-|TRBJ2-7|TRBV28
CASKRVSYEQYF
TGTGCCAGCAAGCGGGTTTCCTACGAGCAGTACTTC
>-|few|TRBJ2-1|TRBV4-1
CASSQGVVAVYNEQFF
TGCGCCAGCAGCCAAGGGGTAGTAGCGGTTTACAATGAGCAGTTCTTC
>TRBD1|-|TRBJ1-5|TRBV28
CASSPSTGGSGQPQHF
TGTGCCAGCAGTCCAAGCACAGGGGGCTCGGGTCAGCCCCAGCATTTT
>-|-|TRBJ2-3|TRBV30
CAWSPGTDTQYF
TGTGCCTGGAGTCCAGGAACAGATACGCAGTATTTT
>-|-|TRBJ1-2|TRBV3-1/TRBV3-2
CASSRSRGGDGYTF
TGTGCCAGCAGCCGATCCAGGGGTGGCGATGGCTACACCTTC
>TRBD2|-|TRBJ2-3|TRBV6-5
CASSRGLAGADTQYF
TGTGCCAGCAGTCGGGGACTAGCGGGGGCAGATACGCAGTATTTT
>TRBD2|-|TRBJ2-1|TRBV10-3
CAIRLAGYAEQFF
TGTGCCATCCGACTAGCGGGATACGCTGAGCAGTTCTTC
>-|-|TRBJ1-6|TRBV5-5
CASSFSVSGVDNSPLHF
TGTGCCAGCAGCTTTTCGGTATCAGGGGTTGATAATTCACCCCTCCACTTT